The rows below give T cell receptor beta chains drawn from one sample of a study of OX40 agonist ivuxolimab in advanced cancers. Profiled with immunoSEQ multiplex PCR; TCRdb holds only in-frame clones, not every one. Here the sample spans 57,000 or so clones, about 90% being singletons. Sequences were derived from CD4+ or CD8+ T cells sorted from blood, sampled in a trial of the OX40 agonist ivuxolimab. All receptors derive from an adult with an advanced solid tumor such as melanoma, head and neck, liver or kidney cancer. Each CDR3 is given with its conserved first and last residue. The D gene is left open where the match is weak. Only some rows state a clone size, as once, few, many or a class for expanded clones.

-	TRBV5-1	-	TRBJ2-3	TGCGCCAGCAGCTTGGGGTATGTCACAGATACGCAGTATTTT	CASSLGYVTDTQYF
few	TRBV28	-	TRBJ1-1	TGTGCCAGCACCTTCGACCTGAACACTGAAGCTTTCTTT	CASTFDLNTEAFF
few	TRBV10-3	TRBD1	TRBJ2-3	TGTGCCATCAGTGTCGCAGGGGGAAGCACAGATACGCAGTATTTT	CAISVAGGSTDTQYF
-	TRBV5-1	TRBD2	TRBJ2-1	TGCGCCAGCAGCTTGGTCCTAGCGGGGACTGAGCAGTTCTTC	CASSLVLAGTEQFF
once	TRBV11-2	TRBD1	TRBJ2-4	TGTGCCAGCAGCTTTGGTTTCAGGGGGGCCAAAAACATTCAGTACTTC	CASSFGFRGAKNIQYF
-	TRBV27	TRBD1	TRBJ1-4	TGTGCCAGCAGCTTAAGTAGCTTTCGGGGACAGGGCGAAAAACTGTTTTTT	CASSLSSFRGQGEKLFF
-	TRBV28	-	TRBJ2-1	TGTGCCAGCCACCCGGACTCCCCCTACAATGAGCAGTTCTTC	CASHPDSPYNEQFF
-	TRBV2	-	TRBJ2-3	TGTGCCAGCAGTCCGGGAGCGGTTGATACGCAGTATTTT	CASSPGAVDTQYF
-	TRBV5-5	TRBD1	TRBJ1-2	TGTGCCAGCAGCTTGGGCAGGGGGCCTGGCTACACCTTC	CASSLGRGPGYTF
few	TRBV7-9	-	TRBJ2-5	TGTGCCAGCAGCTTTAGGGCGGACTTAGGACGTGGAGAGACCCAGTACTTC	CASSFRADLGRGETQYF
-	TRBV7-8	-	TRBJ2-2	TGTGCCAGCAGCGCAACCCCCGGGGAGCTGTTTTTT	CASSATPGELFF
-	TRBV6-5	-	TRBJ2-7	TGTGCCAGCAGTTACCAAGACGGCTACGAGCAGTACTTC	CASSYQDGYEQYF
-	TRBV6-6	TRBD1	TRBJ2-7	TGTGCCAGCAGAGACCTGACAGGGATCTACGAGCAGTACTTC	CASRDLTGIYEQYF
-	TRBV5-1	TRBD1	TRBJ2-3	TGCGCCAGCAGCTTGACGGGACAGGGGGAGGGAGATACGCAGTATTTT	CASSLTGQGEGDTQYF
-	TRBV2	TRBD1	TRBJ1-1	TGTGCCAGCAGAGGAGACAGGGCCACTGAAGCTTTCTTT	CASRGDRATEAFF
once	TRBV30	-	TRBJ1-1	TGTGCCTGGATCCATCAGATGAACACTGAAGCTTTCTTT	CAWIHQMNTEAFF
once	TRBV5-8	-	TRBJ1-1	TGTGCCAGCAGCTTTGGACCCGAAGCTTTCTTT	CASSFGPEAFF
-	TRBV5-1	TRBD1	TRBJ1-5	TGCGCCAGCAGCCCGGGACAGGGGGCAGGTCAGCCCCAGCATTTT	CASSPGQGAGQPQHF
-	TRBV11-3	-	TRBJ2-5	TGTGCCACCTCGCGAGGGGACGGAGAGACCCAGTACTTC	CATSRGDGETQYF
-	TRBV6-1	-	TRBJ2-5	TGTGCCAGCATGTTGGGCGAGACCCAGTACTTC	CASMLGETQYF
-	TRBV7-2	-	TRBJ2-2	TGTGCCAGCAACCAGGGGAGAACCGGGGAGCTGTTTTTT	CASNQGRTGELFF
-	TRBV11-3	-	TRBJ2-3	TGTGCCAGCAGCTTAGCCTCAGCTGCAGATACGCAGTATTTT	CASSLASAADTQYF
-	TRBV5-1	-	TRBJ1-5	TGCGCCAGCAGCCCGATGGGGGGCAATCAGCCCCAGCATTTT	CASSPMGGNQPQHF
-	TRBV6-1	-	TRBJ2-7	TGTGCCAGCAGTGAAACGGGAAGTGAACAGTACTTC	CASSETGSEQYF
-	TRBV7-9	-	TRBJ2-3	TGTGCCAGCCGAGAGGGGGCAGATACGCAGTATTTT	CASREGADTQYF
-	TRBV5-6	-	TRBJ2-7	TGTGCCAGCAGCCTCCGATCCGAGCAGTACTTC	CASSLRSEQYF
-	TRBV7-2	-	TRBJ2-5	TGTGCCAGCAGCCTACAAACAGGGACCGAGACCCAGTACTTC	CASSLQTGTETQYF